Listed here is a single T cell receptor (beta chain). V was cut by 5 bases and J by 4 bases, with 14 bases left in between. CDR3 size: 14 residues. Germline V gene sequence: CDR1 SGHVS, CDR2 FQNEAQ. The sort gate was single viable CD3+CD4+CD8-CD45RO+ cells for memory CD4+ T cells. CMV serostatus came from serum IgG against pp150, pp28, p38, p52. Sequencing was performed with immunoSEQ multiplex PCR; in TCRdb, only in-frame clones are kept and a portion is missing. The sample holds 50,000 or so clones, around 81% seen once. These data come from a study of memory CD4+ T cells and cytomegalovirus serostatus. Study information: Healthy Belgian adult donors included nine or ten CMV-positive and 24 CMV-negative people.

The receptor was derived from an adult in good health and CMV-seronegative. The chain employs TRBV7-8 and TRBJ1-1, with D possibly being TRBD1 (6 bases). Sequencing used memory CD4+ T cells from blood. The CDR3 region is CASSPRGESTEAFF. The CDR3 DNA is TGTGCCAGCAGCCCCAGGGGCGAAAGCACTGAAGCTTTCTTT.